The present T cell receptor beta chain was sequenced within a study of shared clonotypes between healthy human individuals. Germline loops: CDR1 KGHSH, CDR2 LQKENI. There are 15 residues in the CDR3. Trimming took 4 bases from V and 2 from J; bases not matched to a gene: 8. Whole-study findings and limits: Against clonotypes common to all four donors, non-shared ones had lower generation probabilities.

Sequenced by immunoSEQ multiplex PCR; TCRdb stores in-frame clones only, minus some. The data hold roughly 1.5 million clones, with nearly 99% observed a single time. Note on this clone: Its antigen remains unknown.

The J gene is TRBJ2-7, the V gene TRBV18, with TRBD1 identical over 7 bases. The receptor comes from a man aged 30-40 years in good health. The source material was naive CD4+ T cells sorted from blood. Subset in this sample: CD45RA+ positively selected. The CDR3: CASSLVGQGAYEQYF. For the CDR3, the DNA is TGTGCCAGCTCACTGGTGGGGCAGGGGGCCTACGAGCAGTACTTC. The full variable domain, rest sourced from reference TRBV18 and TRBJ2-7, is NAGVMQNPRHLVRRRGQEARLRCSPMKGHSHVYWYRQLPEEGLKFMVYLQKENIIDESGMPKERFSAEFPKEGPSILRIQQVVRGDSAAYFCASSLVGQGAYEQYFGPGTRLTVT.